The 25 T cell receptor beta chains given below trace back to one sample, sequenced in a study of T cells in Graves' hyperthyroidism and ophthalmopathy. Amplified TCR beta CDR3 regions came from RNA transcripts. Researchers ran a first-round RT-PCR on the TCR CDR3 using the HTBI primer set. TCRdb processed the multiplex PCR reads anew with MiXCR; each CDR3 protein has one entry. The table records some 460,000 distinct CDR3 sequences, 15% to 19% of them present only once. Sequencing input: blood. These receptors came from a woman younger than 30 with Graves' hyperthyroidism.

This clonotype has at least ten counts. The rearrangement joins TRBV6-6 to TRBJ1-4; D ambiguous. In germline, CDR1 is MNHNY, CDR2 SVGAGI (reference sequence). This CDR3 is built from 16 residues. Trimming took 0 bases from V and 0 from J, leaving 8 bases between them. The CDR3 DNA reads as TGTGCCAGCAGTTACTCTAACAGCGCAACTAATGAAAAACTGTTTTTT. It yields the protein CASSYSNSATNEKLFF.

This clonotype came up many times. The chain couples TRBV30 to TRBJ1-1; D is unresolved. The V gene lost 0 bases and the J gene lost 3 bases, with 14 bases spanning the gap. CDR1 is GTSNPN, CDR2 SVGIG, per germline (reference sequence). The CDR3 runs to 15 residues. The CDR3 here is CAWSVAPGGDTEAFF. The DNA for the CDR3 is TGTGCCTGGAGTGTAGCTCCGGGTGGGGACACTGAAGCTTTCTTT.

This clonotype showed up many times. The rearrangement links TRBV11-1 to TRBJ2-7; tentatively, D is TRBD1 (6 bases). Per germline, CDR1 SGHAT and CDR2 FQDESV (reference sequence). The CDR3 consists of 13 residues. V lost 4 bases to trimming and J lost 2 bases, with 9 bases between them. CDR3 DNA sequence: TGTGCCAGCAGCTGGGACATCACCTACGAGCAGTACTTC. Translated: CASSWDITYEQYF.

This clonotype was seen repeatedly, ten times or more. The chain links TRBV6-5 to TRBJ2-7; maybe TRBD1 (7 bases). V was trimmed by 2 bases and J by 3 bases, leaving 14 bases between them. The CDR3 extends over 15 amino acids. Germline loops: CDR1 MNHEY, CDR2 SVGAGI. CDR3 amino acids: CASSYRGTESYEQYF. In nucleotides, the CDR3 is TGTGCCAGCAGTTACCGGGGGACAGAAAGCTACGAGCAGTACTTC.

In its sample, this clonotype was seen many times. The CDR3 coding sequence is TGTGCCAGCTCACCACCGACGGGAGGGCCGAGGTACGAGCAGTACTTC. It is translated as CASSPPTGGPRYEQYF. V gene TRBV18 combines with J gene TRBJ2-7, with TRBD2 matching over 8 bases. This CDR3 is built from 16 residues. V lost 0 bases, J lost 4 bases, and 8 bases stayed unmatched. Germline V gene lookup returns CDR1 KGHSH and CDR2 LQKENI.

There are many counts of this clonotype. The rearrangement joins TRBV11-2 to TRBJ1-4; D is possibly TRBD1 (5 bases). The CDR3 sequence is 15 residues long. Trimming stripped 1 base from V and 8 bases from J, with 14 bases between. CDR1 is SGHAT and CDR2 is FQNNGV in the germline V gene. This chain's CDR3 is CASSLGRGTKEKLFF. Here the CDR3 DNA reads TGTGCCAGCAGCTTAGGGAGAGGGACGAAAGAAAAACTGTTTTTT.

This clonotype turned up a few times. J is TRBJ1-3 and V is TRBV25-1; D possibly corresponds to TRBD1 (6 bases). This CDR3 spans 14 amino acids. With 4 bases removed from V and 7 bases from J, the gap between germline ends came to 14 bases. The germline V gene encodes CDR1 MGHDK and CDR2 SYGVNS. The CDR3 nucleotides are TGTGCCAGCAGTGGAAACAGGGCGAGTAACACCATATATTTT. Encoded protein: CASSGNRASNTIYF.

In its sample, this clonotype was seen a few times. The chain is built from TRBV6-5 and TRBJ2-3, with 7 bases matching TRBD2. Trimming took 4 bases from V and 0 from J; bases not matched to a gene: 4. CDR1 is MNHEY, CDR2 SVGAGI, per germline. The CDR3 runs 15 residues. CDR3 nucleotides: TGTGCCAGCAGTTGGGACTACACTAGCACAGATACGCAGTATTTT. It codes for CASSWDYTSTDTQYF.

This clonotype came up many times. J is TRBJ1-4 and V is TRBV6-1; 8 bases align to TRBD1. Germline V CDR1 and CDR2: MNHNS, SASEGT. The CDR3 contains 15 residues. V was pared by 5 bases and J by 4 bases, with 6 bases of the junction left unmatched. The CDR3 region has the DNA TGTGCCAGCAGTTCCCAGGGGGCTGGTAATGAAAAACTGTTTTTT. It translates to CASSSQGAGNEKLFF.

The sample holds many counts of this clonotype. The gene calls are TRBV9 and TRBJ2-2, with TRBD1 identical over 7 bases. J was trimmed by 0 bases and V by 0 bases; bases with no gene match: 2. Germline CDR1 reads SGDLS; CDR2 reads YYNGEE. This CDR3 is built from 16 residues. CDR3 in amino acids: CASSVGDRANTGELFF. Written as DNA, the CDR3 is TGTGCCAGCAGCGTAGGCGACAGGGCGAACACCGGGGAGCTGTTTTTT.

This clonotype was found a few times. One junction end does not reproduce the germline sequence, and a read error may be involved. The V gene is TRBV5-1, the J gene TRBJ2-1, with TRBD2 identical over 12 bases. The CDR3 totals 14 residues. Looked up from germline, CDR1 is SGHRS and CDR2 is YFSETQ. The CDR3 spells CASSLGTSGVEQSF. The CDR3 DNA follows: TGCGCCAGCAGCTTGGGGACTAGCGGGGTTGAGCAGTCCTTC.

This clonotype was picked up many times. This chain uses TRBV6-6 with TRBJ1-2; TRBD1 matches 8 bases. V dropped 0 bases and J dropped 8; count of bases not matched to a gene: 5. The germline CDR1 and CDR2 sequences are MNHNY and SVGAGI (reference sequence). This CDR3 is built from 14 residues. CDR3 residues: CASSYSGTGRGYTF. Written as DNA, the CDR3 is TGTGCCAGCAGTTACTCGGGGACAGGTCGGGGCTACACCTTC.

This clonotype came up many times. V usage is TRBV30 and J usage is TRBJ2-1; TRBD2 aligns across 11 bases. Trimming cost V 4 bases and J 5 bases; bases outside gene matches: 4. CDR1 and CDR2 (germline): GTSNPN, SVGIG (reference sequence). This CDR3 is built from 14 residues. CDR3 nucleotide sequence: TGTGCCTGGATGCCGGGACTAGCGGACAATGAGCAGTTCTTC. Translated: CAWMPGLADNEQFF.

This clonotype was observed once. The chain recombines TRBV11-3 with TRBJ1-1; the D gene is possibly TRBD1 (5 bases). The germline V and J ends were trimmed by 0 bases and 2 bases, with 13 bases remaining between them. The length of the CDR3 is 16 residues. From germline, CDR1 is SGHNT and CDR2 YENEEA. For the CDR3, the DNA is TGTGCCAGCAGCTTAGATGCAGGGCCATTTAACACTGAAGCTTTCTTT. Encoded protein: CASSLDAGPFNTEAFF.

This clonotype was detected ten times or more. This sequence joins TRBV7-3 and TRBJ2-5, with TRBD2 identical over 7 bases. Per the germline V gene, CDR1 is SGHTA and CDR2 is FQGTGA. V shed 5 bases and J 4 bases; nucleotides not matched to a gene: 10. The CDR3 sequence is 15 residues long. The CDR3 DNA reads TGTGCCAGCAGCCGCGATCGAGCGGGAACAGAGACCCAGTACTTC. The encoded protein is CASSRDRAGTETQYF.

This clonotype was counted at least ten times. The CDR3 nucleotides are TGTGCCTGGACGACAGGGGGCACCGACCAAGAGACCCAGTACTTC. Translation gives CAWTTGGTDQETQYF. The chain has TRBV30 and TRBJ2-5; TRBD1 matches at 10 bases. The junction had 5 bases not matched to a gene; V was cut back by 4 bases and J by 0 bases. Germline assignment: CDR1 GTSNPN and CDR2 SVGIG (reference sequence). The CDR3 is 15 amino acids.

The sample holds a few counts of this clonotype. This chain connects TRBV6-1 to TRBJ1-5; no clear D gene. Trimming removed 5 bases at V and 4 bases at J, with 9 bases between. Germline-derived CDR1 and CDR2 are MNHNS and SASEGT. The length of the CDR3 is 13 residues. The CDR3: CASSTVLNQPQHF. DNA for the CDR3: TGTGCCAGCAGTACAGTACTGAATCAGCCCCAGCATTTT.

This clonotype was counted at least ten times. The V call is TRBV20-1, the J call TRBJ1-1; 8 bases align to TRBD1. Germline CDR1 and CDR2: DFQATT and SNEGSKA (reference sequence). The V gene end was trimmed by 5 bases and the J gene end by 4 bases; junction bases not matched to a gene: 9. This CDR3 contains 14 residues. The CDR3 DNA follows: TGCAGTGCTTCGACCGGGACAGGAGGCACTGAAGCTTTCTTT. Protein product: CSASTGTGGTEAFF.

This clonotype has a handful of counts. One junction end does not reproduce the germline sequence, and a read error may be involved. The rearrangement uses TRBV7-7 and TRBJ1-1; D gene uncertain. The CDR3 runs 13 residues. Germline V CDR1 and CDR2: SSHAT, FNYEAQ (reference sequence). The CDR3 DNA follows: TGTGCTAGCAGCTTGCACCAGAACACTGAAGCTTTCTTT. This sequence encodes CASSLHQNTEAFF.

This clonotype was seen many times. The chain's CDR3 is CASSLTGTGTYEQYF. The CDR3 nucleotides read TGTGCCAGCAGCCTAACAGGGACGGGGACCTACGAGCAGTACTTC. The chain combines TRBV7-8 with TRBJ2-7; tentatively, D is TRBD1 (6 bases). The germline V gene encodes CDR1 SGHVS and CDR2 FQNEAQ. CDR3 length equals 15 residues. V was trimmed by 5 bases and J by 2 bases, leaving 16 bases between them.

This clonotype was seen repeatedly, ten times or more. The CDR3 spells CASSPIRGGADGYTF. CDR3 coding DNA: TGTGCCAGCAGTCCAATCAGGGGGGGGGCTGATGGCTACACCTTC. The chain joins TRBV28 to TRBJ1-2; TRBD1 aligns across 7 bases. CDR1 MDHEN and CDR2 SYDVKM come from the germline V gene. Unmatched junction bases numbered 12, after V lost 5 bases and J lost 6 bases. The CDR3 loop spans 15 amino acids.

About this clonotype itself: A much larger clone differs from this one at a single base, so this may be a read error. The V gene is TRBV20-1, the J gene TRBJ1-3, with D unresolved. V gave up 1 base and J gave up 4 bases, with 2 bases separating them. In germline, CDR1 is DFQATT, CDR2 SNEGSKA (reference sequence). The CDR3 runs 11 residues. CDR3 residues: CSARAGNTIYF. In nucleotides, the CDR3 is TGCAGTGCTAGAGCCGGAAACACCATATATTTT.

The chain employs TRBV5-1 and TRBJ1-2; maybe TRBD1 (5 bases). Trimming cost V 1 base and J 5 bases, with 9 bases left between them. Germline V lookup: CDR1 SGHRS, CDR2 YFSETQ. The CDR3 loop spans 13 amino acids. The CDR3 region is CASSLRGGYGYTF. CDR3 nucleotides: TGCGCCAGCAGCTTGCGGGGGGGATATGGCTACACCTTC.

Many counts were recorded for this clonotype. The V gene is TRBV7-8, the J gene TRBJ2-5; possible D gene TRBD1, 6 bases. V dropped 4 bases and J dropped 4 bases, with 13 bases sitting between them. This CDR3 spans 14 amino acids. Germline CDR1 and CDR2: SGHVS and FQNEAQ. CDR3 in amino acids: CASSYRTAGETQYF. The CDR3 nucleotides read TGTGCCAGCAGCTATAGGACAGCCGGAGAGACCCAGTACTTC.

This clonotype has at least ten counts. This chain uses TRBV30 with TRBJ2-3, with 9 bases lining up with TRBD1. CDR1 GTSNPN and CDR2 SVGIG come from the germline V gene (reference sequence). This CDR3 comprises 16 residues. V lost 2 bases and J lost 2; bases outside the gene matches: 8. The CDR3 nucleotides read TGTGCCTGGAGTCGAGACAGGGGGGGTATCACAGATACGCAGTATTTT. This codes for CAWSRDRGGITDTQYF.